This is a list of T cell receptor beta chains from one sample in a study of blood T cell repertoires in COVID-19. Produced via immunoSEQ multiplex PCR; TCRdb's table is partial and in-frame only. The sample includes some 250,000 clones, around 86% of them seen just once. The specimen was PBMCs or T cells enriched from blood (not recorded which). These receptors all stem from a woman between 35 and 50 years old with acute COVID-19. The CDR3 runs from the conserved cysteine through the conserved F or W. D genes are given only for firm matches. Expanded clones are given a class, and other clones once, few, many or no size at all.

abundance: NA
len: 16
v_gene: TRBV24-1
d_gene: TRBD1
j_gene: TRBJ1-2
CDR3nt: TGTGCCACCAGTGATTGGAAGGGACAGGGACAGAAAGGCTACACCTTC
CDR3aa: CATSDWKGQGQKGYTF

abundance: NA
len: 14
v_gene: TRBV5-6
d_gene: TRBD2
j_gene: TRBJ2-1
CDR3nt: TGTGCCAGCAGGCGGACTAGCGGGATGCATGAGCAGTTCTTC
CDR3aa: CASRRTSGMHEQFF

abundance: few
len: 15
v_gene: TRBV7-2
d_gene: NA
j_gene: TRBJ1-3
CDR3nt: TGTGCCAGCAGCTTACTCGCGGAGCCTGGAAACACCATATATTTT
CDR3aa: CASSLLAEPGNTIYF

abundance: NA
len: 17
v_gene: TRBV6-1
d_gene: TRBD1
j_gene: TRBJ1-3
CDR3nt: TGTGCCAGCAGTGACCTGGGACAGGTCTTCTCTGGAAACACCATATATTTT
CDR3aa: CASSDLGQVFSGNTIYF

abundance: few
len: 16
v_gene: TRBV6-1
d_gene: NA
j_gene: TRBJ2-1
CDR3nt: TGTGCCAGCAGTGATATCCTTCTAAACTCCTACAATGAGCAGTTCTTC
CDR3aa: CASSDILLNSYNEQFF

abundance: NA
len: 11
v_gene: TRBV12-3/TRBV12-4
d_gene: NA
j_gene: TRBJ2-3
CDR3nt: TGTGCCAGCAGTTTGAGAGATACGCAGTATTTT
CDR3aa: CASSLRDTQYF

abundance: NA
len: 15
v_gene: TRBV5-6
d_gene: NA
j_gene: TRBJ1-4
CDR3nt: TGTGCCAGCAGCTTGGGAGGGCGTCTGGGGGAAAAACTGTTTTTT
CDR3aa: CASSLGGRLGEKLFF

abundance: few
len: 14
v_gene: TRBV7-9
d_gene: NA
j_gene: TRBJ2-1
CDR3nt: TGTGCCAGCAGCTTAGCGAGCTCCTACAATGAGCAGTTCTTC
CDR3aa: CASSLASSYNEQFF

abundance: NA
len: 13
v_gene: TRBV19
d_gene: NA
j_gene: TRBJ1-1
CDR3nt: TGTGCCAGTAGTATTTCCGGGAGCACTGAAGCTTTCTTT
CDR3aa: CASSISGSTEAFF

abundance: NA
len: 14
v_gene: TRBV6-5
d_gene: NA
j_gene: TRBJ1-1
CDR3nt: TGTGCCAGCAGTTACTCGGGGGGGCTGAGTGAAGCTTTCTTT
CDR3aa: CASSYSGGLSEAFF

abundance: NA
len: 14
v_gene: TRBV5-5
d_gene: NA
j_gene: TRBJ2-7
CDR3nt: TGTGCCAGCAGCTTGGTTCGGTTCTCCTACGAGCAGTACTTC
CDR3aa: CASSLVRFSYEQYF

abundance: NA
len: 14
v_gene: TRBV6-6
d_gene: TRBD2
j_gene: TRBJ2-7
CDR3nt: TGTGCCAGCAGTTACGGAGCGGGGTACTACGAGCAGTACTTC
CDR3aa: CASSYGAGYYEQYF

abundance: few
len: 14
v_gene: TRBV10-3
d_gene: TRBD1
j_gene: TRBJ1-6
CDR3nt: TGTGCCATCAGCGGACAGGGGGCGTCTTCACCCCTCCACTTT
CDR3aa: CAISGQGASSPLHF

abundance: NA
len: 14
v_gene: TRBV27
d_gene: NA
j_gene: TRBJ1-5
CDR3nt: TGTGCCAGCAGCCCAGACAGAAGCAATCAGCCCCAGCATTTT
CDR3aa: CASSPDRSNQPQHF

abundance: NA
len: 12
v_gene: TRBV7-9
d_gene: NA
j_gene: TRBJ2-7
CDR3nt: TGTGCCAGCAGCCCGAGCTCCTACGAGCAGTACTTC
CDR3aa: CASSPSSYEQYF

abundance: NA
len: 13
v_gene: TRBV5-1
d_gene: TRBD1
j_gene: TRBJ1-2
CDR3nt: TGCGCCAGCAGACCCACAGGGGACTATGGCTACACCTTC
CDR3aa: CASRPTGDYGYTF

abundance: few
len: 16
v_gene: TRBV11-3
d_gene: TRBD1
j_gene: TRBJ2-2
CDR3nt: TGTGCCAGCAGTCACCCGGGACAGGGGGCCACCGGGGAGCTGTTTTTT
CDR3aa: CASSHPGQGATGELFF

abundance: NA
len: 16
v_gene: TRBV14
d_gene: TRBD2
j_gene: TRBJ2-1
CDR3nt: TGTGCCAGCAGCCAAATCCCTAGCGGATCCCAGCATGAGCAGTTCTTC
CDR3aa: CASSQIPSGSQHEQFF

abundance: NA
len: 14
v_gene: TRBV7-9
d_gene: NA
j_gene: TRBJ2-5
CDR3nt: TGTGCCAGCAGCCTCCGTCAGGGCGGAGAGACCCAGTACTTC
CDR3aa: CASSLRQGGETQYF

abundance: NA
len: 16
v_gene: TRBV13
d_gene: TRBD1
j_gene: TRBJ2-1
CDR3nt: TGTGCCAGCAGCTCTGTCAGGGGGCGAGAGTACAATGAGCAGTTCTTC
CDR3aa: CASSSVRGREYNEQFF